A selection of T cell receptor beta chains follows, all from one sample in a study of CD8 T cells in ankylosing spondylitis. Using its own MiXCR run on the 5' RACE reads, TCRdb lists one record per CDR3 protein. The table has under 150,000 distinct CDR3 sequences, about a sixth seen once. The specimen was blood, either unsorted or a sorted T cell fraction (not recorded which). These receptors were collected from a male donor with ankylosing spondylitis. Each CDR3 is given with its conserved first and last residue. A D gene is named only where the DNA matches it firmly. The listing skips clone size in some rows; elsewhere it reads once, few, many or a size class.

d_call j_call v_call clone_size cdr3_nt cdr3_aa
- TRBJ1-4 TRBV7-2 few TGTGCCAGCAGCTTAAATGGGGGTTTAATGACAAATGAAAAACTGTTTTTT CASSLNGGLMTNEKLFF
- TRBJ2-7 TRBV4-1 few TGCGCCAGCAGCCCGTCTCGAGACTACGAGCAGTACTTC CASSPSRDYEQYF
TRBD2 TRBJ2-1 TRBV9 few TGTGCCAGCAGCGGACTAGCGGGACCCGAGCAGTTCTTC CASSGLAGPEQFF
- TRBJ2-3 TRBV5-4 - TGTGCCAGCAGTTACAAGTCCGTCAACACAGATACGCAGTATTTT CASSYKSVNTDTQYF
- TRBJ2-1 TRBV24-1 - TGTGCCACCAGTGATGGAAGGAACAATGAGCAGTTCTTC CATSDGRNNEQFF
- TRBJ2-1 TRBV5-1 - TGCGCCAGCAGCTTGGAAGGGGGGGTTTACAATGAGCAGTTCTTC CASSLEGGVYNEQFF
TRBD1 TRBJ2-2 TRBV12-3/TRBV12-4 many TGTGCCAGCAGCCCTCTTACGGCAGGGGGCTCAGGGGAGCTGTTTTTT CASSPLTAGGSGELFF
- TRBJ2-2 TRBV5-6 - TGTGCCAGCAGCTTTCGAACCGGGGAGCTGTTTTTT CASSFRTGELFF
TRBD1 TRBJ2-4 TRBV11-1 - TGTGCCAGCAGCTACCCCCCCGGAAGGGGGCTGGAAGCCAAAAACATTCAGTACTTC CASSYPPGRGLEAKNIQYF
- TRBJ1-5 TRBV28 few TGTGCCAGCAGGGACAGCAATAGCAATCAGCCCCAGCATTTT CASRDSNSNQPQHF
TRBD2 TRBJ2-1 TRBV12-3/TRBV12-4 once TGTGCCAGCAGTCCAGCGGGGCCCGGGAAGAGTGAGCAGTTCTTC CASSPAGPGKSEQFF
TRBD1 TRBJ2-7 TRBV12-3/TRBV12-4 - TGTGCCACACAGGGGGGTGGCGAGCAGTACTTC CATQGGGEQYF
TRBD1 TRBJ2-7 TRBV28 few TGTGCCAGCAGTTCCGCCGGACAGGGATTCTTCTACGAGCAGTACTTC CASSSAGQGFFYEQYF
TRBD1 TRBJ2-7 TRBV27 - TGTGCCAGCAGTAAGGGACAGGGAGTGGCCGAGCAGTACTTC CASSKGQGVAEQYF
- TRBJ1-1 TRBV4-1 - TGCGCCAGCAGCCAACCGGGGGCGTCTGAAGCTTTCTTT CASSQPGASEAFF
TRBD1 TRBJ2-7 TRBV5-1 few TGCGCCAGCAGCGAGGGACAGACCTACGAGCAGTACTTC CASSEGQTYEQYF
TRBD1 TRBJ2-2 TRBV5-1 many TGCGCCAGCAGCTACAGGACAGGCGAAACCGGGGAGCTGTTTTTT CASSYRTGETGELFF
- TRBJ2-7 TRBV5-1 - TGCGCCAGCAGCTTGGCCTGGGGCGGATACGAGCAGTACTTC CASSLAWGGYEQYF
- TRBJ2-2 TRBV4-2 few TGTGCCAGCAGCCAAGAAGGCCCGGGGGAGCTGTTTTTT CASSQEGPGELFF
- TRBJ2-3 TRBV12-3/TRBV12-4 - TGTGCCAGCAGATGGGGGACAGATACGCAGTATTTT CASRWGTDTQYF
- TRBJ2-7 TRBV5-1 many TGCGCCAGCAGCTTCGGGACCGCTAGATACGAGCAGTACTTC CASSFGTARYEQYF
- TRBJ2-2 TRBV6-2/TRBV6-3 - TGTGCCACTCTTCACGGGGACCAGCGAGGGACCGGGGAGCTGTTTTTT CATLHGDQRGTGELFF
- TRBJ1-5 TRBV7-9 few TGTGCCAGCAGCTTAGCTGTCGGGAATCAGCCCCAGCATTTT CASSLAVGNQPQHF
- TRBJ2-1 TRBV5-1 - TGCGCCAGCAGCCCTGGAGGGGCCCTCTTTGGCCAGCGGTTCTCAAATGAGCAGTTCTTC CASSPGGALFGQRFSNEQFF
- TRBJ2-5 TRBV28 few TGTGCCAGCAGTTGGGTGGTCAGCCAAGAGACCCAGTACTTC CASSWVVSQETQYF
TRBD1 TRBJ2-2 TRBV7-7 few TGTGCTAGCAGCTTAGCGCTGGACAGGGTTGGCACCGGGGAGCTGTTTTTT CASSLALDRVGTGELFF
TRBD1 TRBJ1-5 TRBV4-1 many TGCGCCAGCAGCCCAGGGGGATTCACCAATCAGCCCCAGCATTTT CASSPGGFTNQPQHF
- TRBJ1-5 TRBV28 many TGTGCCAGCAGTTTACGGGACATATTGGGCAATCAGCCCCAGCATTTT CASSLRDILGNQPQHF
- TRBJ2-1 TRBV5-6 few TGTGCCAGCAGCTTGGGAGACTTCTACAATGAGCAGTTCTTC CASSLGDFYNEQFF
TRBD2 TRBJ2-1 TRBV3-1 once TGTGCCAGCAGCGCCGGGACTAGCGGCATCAATGAGCAGTTCTTC CASSAGTSGINEQFF
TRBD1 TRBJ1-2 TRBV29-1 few TGCAGCGTGGACAGGGGAATCTATGGCTACACCTTC CSVDRGIYGYTF
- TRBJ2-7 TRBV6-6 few TGTGCCAGCGGCTGGGGGCCCACCTACGAGCAGTACTTC CASGWGPTYEQYF
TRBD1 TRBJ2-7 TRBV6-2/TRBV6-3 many TGTGCCAGCAGCTGGGACAGCTCCTACGAGCAGTACTTC CASSWDSSYEQYF
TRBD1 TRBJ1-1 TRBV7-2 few TGTGCCAGCAGCTTAGGGACAGGGAACATGAACACTGAAGCTTTCTTT CASSLGTGNMNTEAFF
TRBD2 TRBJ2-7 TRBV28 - TGTGCCAGCAGCGACGGGAGGCCTTTCGAGCAGTACTTC CASSDGRPFEQYF
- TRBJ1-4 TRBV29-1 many TGCAGCGTTGAAGATCCCCAGGGAAATGAAAAACTGTTTTTT CSVEDPQGNEKLFF
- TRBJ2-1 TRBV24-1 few TGTGCCACCAGTGTGTTACCTTACAATGAGCAGTTCTTC CATSVLPYNEQFF
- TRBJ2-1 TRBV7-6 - TGTGCCAGCAGCCCAATTTTGACAGTTCATAGAGCTGAGCAGTTCTTC CASSPILTVHRAEQFF
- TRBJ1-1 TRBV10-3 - TGTGCCATCAGGACAGTGAACACTGAAGCTTTCTTT CAIRTVNTEAFF
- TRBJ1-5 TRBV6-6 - TGTGCCAGCCACAGATATAGCAATCAGCCCCAGCATTTT CASHRYSNQPQHF
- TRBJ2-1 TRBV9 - TGTGCCAGCAGCGATGGGGTCTATGAGCAGTTCTTC CASSDGVYEQFF
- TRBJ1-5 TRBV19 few TGTGCCAGTACTTATTCTTTCGGATCCAATCAGCCCCAGCATTTT CASTYSFGSNQPQHF
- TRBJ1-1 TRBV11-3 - TGTGCCAGCAGCCACCAGAGCACTGAAGCTTTCTTT CASSHQSTEAFF
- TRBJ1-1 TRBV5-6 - TGTGTCAGCAGCCAAAACAATGGGCCTGAAGCTTTCTTT CVSSQNNGPEAFF
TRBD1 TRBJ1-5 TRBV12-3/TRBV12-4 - TGTGCCAGCAGTTTGGGCAGGGGGATTCAGCCCCAGCATTTT CASSLGRGIQPQHF
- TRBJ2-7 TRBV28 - TGTGCCAGCAGTTTAGAGACACCGATTTACGAGCAGTACTTC CASSLETPIYEQYF
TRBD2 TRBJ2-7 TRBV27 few TGTGCCAGCAGTCCGAAAGCGGGGAACACCTACGAGCAGTACTTC CASSPKAGNTYEQYF
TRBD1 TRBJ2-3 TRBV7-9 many TGTGCCAGCAGCCATGGACAGGGGACGCAGTATTTT CASSHGQGTQYF
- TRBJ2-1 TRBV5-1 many TGCGCCAGCAGCTTGGACTCGTACAATGAGCAGTTCTTC CASSLDSYNEQFF
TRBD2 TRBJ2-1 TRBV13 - TGTGCCAGCAGCTTAGGGGGGTCGGGGACTAGCGGGATGCCCGATGACAATGAGCAGTTCTTC CASSLGGSGTSGMPDDNEQFF
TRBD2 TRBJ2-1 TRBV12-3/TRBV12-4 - TGTGCCAGCACCCCCGTGATAGGGACTATCAATGAGCAGTTCTTC CASTPVIGTINEQFF
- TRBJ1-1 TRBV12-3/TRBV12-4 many TGTGCCAGCAGTTTGGAGGGGAATTCTTTCTTT CASSLEGNSFF
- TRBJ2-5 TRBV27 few TGTGCCAGCAGTTTATGGGCAGGAAAAGCAGAGACCCAGTACTTC CASSLWAGKAETQYF
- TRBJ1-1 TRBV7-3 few TGTGCCAGCAGCTTAAGAGGGACAACGAACACTGAAGCTTTCTTT CASSLRGTTNTEAFF
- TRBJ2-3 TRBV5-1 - TGCGCCAGCAGCTTGGCCATTAGCACAGATACGCAGTATTTT CASSLAISTDTQYF
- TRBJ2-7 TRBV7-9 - TGTGCCAGCAGCTCACGGGACGGGTCCTACGAGCAGTACTTC CASSSRDGSYEQYF
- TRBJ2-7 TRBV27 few TGTGCCAGCAGTTGGACGGGCCACTCCTACGAGCAGTACTTC CASSWTGHSYEQYF
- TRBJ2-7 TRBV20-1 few TGCAGTGCTGAAATCCCAGGGAAGGAGTTCGAGCAGTACTTC CSAEIPGKEFEQYF
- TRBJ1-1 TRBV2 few TGTGCCAGCAGTGAATCCCTAACGGGTCTGAACACTGAAGCTTTCTTT CASSESLTGLNTEAFF